These T cell receptor beta chains were read from a single sample in a study of T cell repertoires in cytomegalovirus infection. Via MiXCR, TCRdb re-called the reads, giving one row per CDR3 protein. The table has some 590,000 distinct CDR3 sequences, roughly 42% seen once. Antigen specificity for these receptors is unknown. This specimen was cultured PBMCs, taken from culture after CMV antigen stimulation. The receptors come from a human donor in good health (CMV status not recorded). Some clones in this sample may be carry-over from other donors' samples. CDR3s include the opening cysteine and the closing phenylalanine or tryptophan. D genes are given only for firm matches. Size tells how often a clone was seen (once, few, many) or the class of an expanded clone, and some rows leave it out.

TRBV5-1	NA	TRBJ1-1	few	TGCGCCAGCAGCCGCCGATCTTTTAGTATGAACACTGAAGCTTTCTTT	CASSRRSFSMNTEAFF
TRBV14	NA	TRBJ1-2	once	TGTGCCAGCAGCCAAGTAAACTATGGCTACACCTTC	CASSQVNYGYTF
TRBV6-6	TRBD1	TRBJ1-5	NA	TGTGCCAGCATGTCCGGGACAGAGTATAGCAATCAGCCCCAGCATTTT	CASMSGTEYSNQPQHF
TRBV11-2	TRBD2	TRBJ2-1	NA	TGTGCCAGCAGCCGTGGTAGCGGGAGCTACAATGAGCAGTTCTTC	CASSRGSGSYNEQFF
TRBV28	NA	TRBJ2-4	NA	TGTGCCAGCAGTTCGGCTGGGGTTCAGTACTTC	CASSSAGVQYF
TRBV12-3/TRBV12-4	TRBD1	TRBJ2-7	NA	TGTGCCAGCTCAGGGGGCGCGGGCGAGCAGTACTTC	CASSGGAGEQYF
TRBV7-2	NA	TRBJ2-3	few	TGTGCCAGCAGCGACCCGGGACCCACATCTGATACGCAGTATTTT	CASSDPGPTSDTQYF
TRBV7-6	NA	TRBJ2-5	NA	TGTGCCAGCAGCGTCAACCAAGAGACCCAGTACTTC	CASSVNQETQYF
TRBV6-6	TRBD2	TRBJ2-1	few	TGTGCCAGCGGGCTACTAGCGGGGGACCGTGGGGAGCAGTTCTTC	CASGLLAGDRGEQFF
TRBV15	NA	TRBJ1-1	NA	TGTGCCACCAGCAGAGCCACGACTATGAACACTGAAGCTTTCTTT	CATSRATTMNTEAFF
TRBV20-1	NA	TRBJ2-3	NA	TGCAGTGCTAGAGATGGAACAAGCCCAGATACGCAGTATTTT	CSARDGTSPDTQYF
TRBV7-6	NA	TRBJ2-3	NA	TGTGCCAGCAGCCCGAGGGACGGGGGATCCACAGATACGCAGTATTTT	CASSPRDGGSTDTQYF
TRBV27	TRBD2	TRBJ2-1	NA	TGTGCCAGCAGGGCAAGGATTGGGACTAGTACCAATGAGCAGTTCTTC	CASRARIGTSTNEQFF
TRBV7-2	TRBD1	TRBJ1-2	NA	TGTGCCAGCAGTCGCGGACAGGGGAGGTATGGCTACACCTTC	CASSRGQGRYGYTF
TRBV12-3/TRBV12-4	NA	TRBJ1-5	NA	TGTGCCAGCAGTTTTTGGAGTCAGCCCCAGCATTTT	CASSFWSQPQHF
TRBV11-2	NA	TRBJ2-3	NA	TGTGCCAGCAGCTTAGTCAAGGGGCCAGATACGCAGTATTTT	CASSLVKGPDTQYF
TRBV7-6	NA	TRBJ2-4	NA	TGTGCCAGCAGCCAAGGGATGGGGGGGCTAGCGGTCGGCCTCACCCAAAACATTCAGTACTTC	CASSQGMGGLAVGLTQNIQYF
TRBV5-1	NA	TRBJ2-3	NA	TGCGCCAGCAGCCCGACAGGAACCTCTCCAGATACGCAGTATTTT	CASSPTGTSPDTQYF
TRBV7-2	TRBD2	TRBJ2-5	many	TGTGCCAGCAGCTTAGTGACGGGACTAGCGGGCCAAGAGACCCAGTACTTC	CASSLVTGLAGQETQYF
TRBV7-3	TRBD1	TRBJ2-7	NA	TGTGCCAGCAGCCCAACAGGGGGATCCACCTACGAGCAGTACTTC	CASSPTGGSTYEQYF
TRBV19	NA	TRBJ1-2	NA	TGTGCCAGTAGTATTTCAGGTTCTGGCTACACCTTC	CASSISGSGYTF
TRBV12-3/TRBV12-4	TRBD1	TRBJ1-6	NA	TGTGCCAGCAGTCGTACAGGGGAGGCACCCCTCCACTTT	CASSRTGEAPLHF
TRBV27	TRBD1	TRBJ2-2	NA	TGTGCCACCGGACAGGGGGGAACCGGGGAGCTGTTTTTT	CATGQGGTGELFF
TRBV19	NA	TRBJ2-1	few	TGTGCCAGTAGTATTTCGAGGAGGGGTGAGCAGTTCTTC	CASSISRRGEQFF
TRBV20-1	NA	TRBJ2-4	NA	TGCAGTGCTACAAGGCCATCCTTAGCCAAAAACATTCAGTACTTC	CSATRPSLAKNIQYF
TRBV12-3/TRBV12-4	NA	TRBJ2-3	NA	TGTGCCAGCAGCCAGAGGGGTAGGGTCGGCACAGATACGCAGTATTTT	CASSQRGRVGTDTQYF
TRBV20-1	NA	TRBJ2-1	few	TGCAGTGCTAGAGATATGGGACTGGTATACAATGAGCAGTTCTTC	CSARDMGLVYNEQFF
TRBV5-6	NA	TRBJ1-1	few	TGTGCCAGCAGCTTGGGTATGACCCCTCCGAACACTGAAGCTTTCTTT	CASSLGMTPPNTEAFF
TRBV7-8	TRBD1	TRBJ1-5	NA	TGTGCCAGCAGCTTAGTAAGCAGGGGGTATCAGCCCCAGCATTTT	CASSLVSRGYQPQHF
TRBV7-2	NA	TRBJ2-1	many	TGTGCCAGCAGCTTTGGGCGGGCGGCCTACAATGAGCAGTTCTTC	CASSFGRAAYNEQFF
TRBV4-3	NA	TRBJ1-2	NA	TGCGCCAGCAGCCAAGATTCTGGGGGCAACTATGGCTACACCTTC	CASSQDSGGNYGYTF
TRBV7-8	TRBD2	TRBJ2-5	few	TGTGCCAGCAGCTTTGGGGCTAGCGGGAGCCAGTACTTC	CASSFGASGSQYF
TRBV7-2	TRBD2	TRBJ2-5	many	TGTGCCAGCAGCCGATCGCCTTGGACTAGCGGACGTCCTGAGACCCAGTACTTC	CASSRSPWTSGRPETQYF
TRBV4-2	NA	TRBJ2-5	NA	TGTGCCAGCAGCCAAGGGGGAGCGGACCAAGAGACCCAGTACTTC	CASSQGGADQETQYF
TRBV6-6	NA	TRBJ2-7	NA	TGTGCCAGCAGGCAACAGGGATCGGGGTATGACGAGCAGTACTTC	CASRQQGSGYDEQYF
TRBV10-1	TRBD1	TRBJ2-3	few	TGCGCCAGCAGGGGACAGGGTTCAGATACGCAGTATTTT	CASRGQGSDTQYF
TRBV19	TRBD1	TRBJ2-7	NA	TGTGCCAGTAGTAGATCCGGGACAGGGGGTTCCTACGAGCAGTACTTC	CASSRSGTGGSYEQYF
TRBV5-6	NA	TRBJ2-7	many	TGTGCCAGCACAGGGGATGGCGGTAGCTACGAGCAGTACTTC	CASTGDGGSYEQYF
TRBV10-3	NA	TRBJ1-1	NA	TGTGCCATCAGTGAGTCGGGGGTCGACACTGAAGCTTTCTTT	CAISESGVDTEAFF
TRBV7-8	TRBD2	TRBJ2-1	few	TGTGCCAGCAGCATCTCTAGCGGGGGACCTGGGAATGAGCAGTTCTTC	CASSISSGGPGNEQFF
TRBV7-6	TRBD1	TRBJ2-7	few	TGTGCCAGCAGCTTAGCTCCGGGACAGCTCTACGAGCAGTACTTC	CASSLAPGQLYEQYF
TRBV10-3	NA	TRBJ2-6	NA	TGTGCCTCCAAAGGGCAGGGTTTTGTTGGGGCCAACGTCCTGACTTTC	CASKGQGFVGANVLTF
TRBV2	TRBD1	TRBJ2-6	NA	TGTGCCAGCAGTGGAGGGACAGGGGATGGTGGGGCCAACGTCCTGACTTTC	CASSGGTGDGGANVLTF
TRBV7-2	NA	TRBJ2-1	few	TGTGCCAGCAGCTTAAGGAGCGCTGATGAGCAGTTCTTC	CASSLRSADEQFF
TRBV6-6	NA	TRBJ1-1	NA	TGTGCCAGCAGGGATAATCGAAACACTGAAGCTTTCTTT	CASRDNRNTEAFF
TRBV7-9	NA	TRBJ2-7	NA	TGTGCCAGCAGCTTACCTGGGGGGGGGCCAATCTCCTACGAGCAGTACTTC	CASSLPGGGPISYEQYF
TRBV6-5	NA	TRBJ2-3	few	TGTGCCAGCAGTTACGGTGGAGGAACGCAGTATTTT	CASSYGGGTQYF
TRBV10-3	TRBD1	TRBJ2-7	once	TGTGCCATCAGTAGGGGGACAGGGGAGTACGAGCAGTACTTC	CAISRGTGEYEQYF